This record looks at one T cell receptor (beta chain) sequence and its context. The specificity of this receptor is unknown. No qualities accompany the bases; no much larger clone lies one base away. The trial excluded patients who had a history of autoimmune disease or who were on systemic immunosuppression. Peripheral blood for TCR sequencing was collected from all dose cohorts at baseline, on cycle 4 day 1, and on cycle 7 day 1. Samples came from an open-label, multicenter, first-in-human phase I dose-escalation trial of ivuxolimab. Adults with locally advanced or metastatic head and neck squamous cell, hepatocellular, melanoma or renal cell carcinoma were enrolled in the trial. CD4+ and CD8+ T cells were sorted separately from peripheral blood before TCR sequencing. The entry originates in a study of OX40 agonist ivuxolimab in advanced cancers. For the study in its entirety: Ivuxolimab was a fully human IgG2 agonistic monoclonal antibody targeting the costimulatory receptor OX40 (CD134). Intravenous ivuxolimab was administered to patients every 2 weeks at six dose levels: 0.01, 0.1, 0.3, 1.5, 3 and 10 mg/kg. Among the approximately 50 dose-escalation patients, approximately 20 had hepatocellular carcinoma, approximately 15 melanoma, 9 renal cell carcinoma and 9 head and neck cancer. The dose-escalation cohort was approximately 83% male with a mean age of roughly 60 years, ranging from roughly 23 to 85. Patients were allowed to have had prior anti-PD-1, anti-PD-L1 or anti-CTLA-4 therapy, and roughly 40% of the dose-escalation patients had previously received checkpoint inhibitors. Partial responses were achieved by three dose-escalation patients, of whom one had hepatocellular carcinoma and two had cutaneous melanoma. The purpose of peripheral TCRbeta sequencing was to test whether ivuxolimab changed TCR sequence diversity and led to clonal T-cell expansion. The monotherapy dose-escalation portion (N of about 49 patients) of the phase I ivuxolimab trial is reported in the paper.

The investigation overall reported the following: Low levels of normalized T-cell clonal expansion were also seen in some nonresponding patients. Clonal expansion of both CD4+ and CD8+ blood T cells was observed from baseline to week 6 at doses 0.1 to 3.0 mg/kg. Partial responders in the 0.1-3.0 mg/kg groups had among the lowest normalized peripheral clonal expansion, especially among CD8+ T cells. The antigen specificity of the peripheral T cells that underwent clonal expansion was not determined. After ivuxolimab, expanded clones were on average more numerous among CD8+ T cells than among CD4+ T cells.

Genomic DNA was extracted from sorted cells for sequencing of the TCRbeta CDR3 region. The immunoSEQ Assay was used to sequence the TCRbeta CDR3 regions. TCRdb took this table from immuneACCESS and kept in-frame rearrangements with V and J called. Such tables lack part of the clones; where checked against another copy, unresolved V genes explain under half of the gap, and the rest is unexplained. A total of tens of thousands of clones appear in this sample, around 84% of them only once. Roughly 15% of the sample rests with the top ten. The input for sequencing was CD4+ or CD8+ T cells sorted from blood, taken in a trial of the OX40 agonist ivuxolimab. The clonotype comes from an adult with an advanced solid tumor such as melanoma, head and neck, liver or kidney cancer.

CDR3 region: CASSPPGSQGSTDTQYF. The nucleotides are TGTGCCAGCTCACCACCGGGATCGCAGGGATCCACAGATACGCAGTATTTT. The chain links TRBV18 with TRBJ2-3, with a weak D call of TRBD1 (5 bases match). V gives up 0 bases and J gives up 2 bases, and the segment between their germline ends measures 15 bases. For CDR1 and CDR2, the germline V gene lists KGHSH and LQKENI. From cysteine to phenylalanine, the CDR3 is 17 amino acids long. Of all the DNA, just the CDR3 is kept, 51 bases in frame from base 1.